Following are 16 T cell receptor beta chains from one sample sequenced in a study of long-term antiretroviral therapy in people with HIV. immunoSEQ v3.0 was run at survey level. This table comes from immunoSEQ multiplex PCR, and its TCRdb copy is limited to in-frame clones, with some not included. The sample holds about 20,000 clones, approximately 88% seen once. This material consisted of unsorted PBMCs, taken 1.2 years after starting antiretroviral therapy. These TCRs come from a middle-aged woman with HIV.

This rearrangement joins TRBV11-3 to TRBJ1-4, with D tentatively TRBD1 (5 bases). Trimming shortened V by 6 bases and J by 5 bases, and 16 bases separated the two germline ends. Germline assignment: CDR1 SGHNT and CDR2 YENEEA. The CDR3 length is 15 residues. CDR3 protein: CASSLRDGLNEKLFF. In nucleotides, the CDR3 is TGTGCCAGCAGTCTTCGGGACGGATTAAATGAAAAACTGTTTTTT.

For the CDR3, the DNA is TGTGCCAGCAGTTCAAGGACAGGGCTTTACGAGCAGTACTTC. Translated, it gives CASSSRTGLYEQYF. This chain connects TRBV6-6 to TRBJ2-7; 8 positions agree with TRBD1. CDR3 length: 14 residues. Germline CDR1 reads MNHNY; CDR2 reads SVGAGI (reference sequence). V shed 4 bases, J shed 4 bases, and the junction held 6 bases outside the gene matches.

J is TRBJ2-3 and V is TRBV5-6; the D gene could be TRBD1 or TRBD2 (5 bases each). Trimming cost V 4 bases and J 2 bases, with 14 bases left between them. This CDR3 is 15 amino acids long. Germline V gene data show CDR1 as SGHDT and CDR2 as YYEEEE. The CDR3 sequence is CASSPGPYPTDTQYF. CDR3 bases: TGTGCCAGCAGCCCGGGACCTTACCCCACAGATACGCAGTATTTT.

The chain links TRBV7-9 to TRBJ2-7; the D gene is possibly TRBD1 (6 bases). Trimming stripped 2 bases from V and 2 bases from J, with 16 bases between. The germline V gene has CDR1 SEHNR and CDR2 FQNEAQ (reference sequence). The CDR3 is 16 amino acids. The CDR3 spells CASSLTEGVRTYEQYF. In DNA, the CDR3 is TGTGCCAGCAGCTTAACCGAGGGGGTCAGGACCTACGAGCAGTACTTC. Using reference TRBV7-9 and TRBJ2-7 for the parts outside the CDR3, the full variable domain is DTGVSQNPRHKITKRGQNVTFRCDPISEHNRLYWYRQTLGQGPEFLTYFQNEAQLEKSRLLSDRFSAERPKGSFSTLEIQRTEQGDSAMYLCASSLTEGVRTYEQYFGPGTRLTVT.

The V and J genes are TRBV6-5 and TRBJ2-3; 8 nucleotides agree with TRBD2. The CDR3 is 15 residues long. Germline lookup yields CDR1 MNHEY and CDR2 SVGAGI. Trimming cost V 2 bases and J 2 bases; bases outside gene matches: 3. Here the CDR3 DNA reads TGTGCCAGCAGTTACGGAGCGGGAGTCACAGATACGCAGTATTTT. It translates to CASSYGAGVTDTQYF.

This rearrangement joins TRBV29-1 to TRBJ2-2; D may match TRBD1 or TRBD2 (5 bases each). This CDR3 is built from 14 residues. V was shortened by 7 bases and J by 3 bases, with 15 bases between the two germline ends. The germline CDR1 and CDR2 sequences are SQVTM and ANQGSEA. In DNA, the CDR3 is TGCAGCGGGGGACGGGCCGCGGACACCGGGGAGCTGTTTTTT. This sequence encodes CSGGRAADTGELFF.

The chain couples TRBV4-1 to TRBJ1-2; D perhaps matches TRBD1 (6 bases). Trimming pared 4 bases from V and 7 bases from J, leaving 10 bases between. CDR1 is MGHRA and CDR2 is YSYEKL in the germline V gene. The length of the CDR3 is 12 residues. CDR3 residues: CASSLQGRGYTF. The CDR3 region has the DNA TGCGCCAGCAGCCTACAGGGCCGTGGCTACACCTTC.

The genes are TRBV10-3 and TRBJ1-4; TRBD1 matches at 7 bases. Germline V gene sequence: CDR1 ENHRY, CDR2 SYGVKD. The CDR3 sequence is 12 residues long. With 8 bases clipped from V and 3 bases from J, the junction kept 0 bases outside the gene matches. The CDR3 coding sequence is TGTGCCATCGGGACAGCTAATGAAAAACTGTTTTTT. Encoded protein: CAIGTANEKLFF.

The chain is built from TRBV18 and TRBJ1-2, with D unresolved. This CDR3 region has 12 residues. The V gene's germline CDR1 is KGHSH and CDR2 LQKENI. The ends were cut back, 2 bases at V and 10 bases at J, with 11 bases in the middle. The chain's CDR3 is CASSPSRDTYTF. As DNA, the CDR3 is TGTGCCAGCTCACCATCTCGAGACACCTACACCTTC.

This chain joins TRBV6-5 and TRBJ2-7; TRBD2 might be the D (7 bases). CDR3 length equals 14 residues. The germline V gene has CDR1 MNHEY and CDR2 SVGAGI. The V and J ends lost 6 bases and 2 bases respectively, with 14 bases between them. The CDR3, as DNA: TGTGCCAGCAGAGGGGGGGTAGGGACCTACGAGCAGTACTTC. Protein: CASRGGVGTYEQYF.

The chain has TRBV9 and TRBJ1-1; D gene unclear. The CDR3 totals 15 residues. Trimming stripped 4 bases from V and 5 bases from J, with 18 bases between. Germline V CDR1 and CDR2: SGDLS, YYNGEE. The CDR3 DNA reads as TGTGCCAGCAGCCTCCCACCGGGAGGCGGAACTGAAGCTTTCTTT. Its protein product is CASSLPPGGGTEAFF.

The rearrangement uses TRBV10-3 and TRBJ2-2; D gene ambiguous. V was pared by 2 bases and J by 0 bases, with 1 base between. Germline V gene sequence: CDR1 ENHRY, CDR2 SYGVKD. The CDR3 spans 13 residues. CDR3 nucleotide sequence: TGTGCCATCAGTGAGCCGAACACCGGGGAGCTGTTTTTT. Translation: CAISEPNTGELFF.

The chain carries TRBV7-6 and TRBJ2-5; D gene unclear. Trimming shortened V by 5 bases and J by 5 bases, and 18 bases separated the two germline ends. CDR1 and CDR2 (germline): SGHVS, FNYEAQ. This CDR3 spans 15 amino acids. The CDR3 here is CASSLPPTPGETQYF. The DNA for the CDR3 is TGTGCCAGCAGCCTACCCCCTACCCCCGGGGAGACCCAGTACTTC.

The CDR3 reads CATTGTRRGASTDTQYF. The CDR3 DNA reads as TGTGCCACCACAGGGACTAGAAGAGGGGCTAGCACAGATACGCAGTATTTT. The chain recombines TRBV15 with TRBJ2-3; 8 bases fit TRBD2. Germline trimming cut 7 bases from V and 0 bases from J; bases unmatched to any gene: 12. This CDR3 contains 17 residues. Germline V gene data show CDR1 as LNHNV and CDR2 as YYDKDF (reference sequence).

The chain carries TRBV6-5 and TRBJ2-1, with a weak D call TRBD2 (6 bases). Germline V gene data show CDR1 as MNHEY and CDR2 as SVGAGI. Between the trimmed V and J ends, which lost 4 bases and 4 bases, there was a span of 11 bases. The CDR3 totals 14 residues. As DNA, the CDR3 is TGTGCCAGCAGTTTCCTGACTAGTTACAATGAGCAGTTCTTC. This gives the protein CASSFLTSYNEQFF.

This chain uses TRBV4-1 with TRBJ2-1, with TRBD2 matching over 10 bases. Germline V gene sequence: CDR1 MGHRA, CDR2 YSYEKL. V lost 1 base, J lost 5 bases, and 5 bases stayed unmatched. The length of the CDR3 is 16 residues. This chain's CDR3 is CASSQAPSGSHNEQFF. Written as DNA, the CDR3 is TGCGCCAGCAGCCAAGCCCCTAGCGGGAGCCACAATGAGCAGTTCTTC.